One sample yielded the 3 T cell receptor beta chains listed below, sequenced in a study of blood T cell repertoires in COVID-19. Using immunoSEQ multiplex PCR, the repertoire was profiled, and TCRdb retains in-frame clones only, with some absent. The repertoire has 25,000 to 30,000 clones, approximately 67% of them found once; the top ten carry about a sixth. The specimen was peripheral blood. The receptors stem from a human donor in a cohort sampled during active COVID-19.

The rearrangement uses TRBV28 and TRBJ1-4, with 10 nucleotides matching TRBD1. In germline, CDR1 is MDHEN, CDR2 SYDVKM. The CDR3 length is 15 residues. V was pared by 6 bases and J by 8 bases, with 9 bases of the junction left unmatched. CDR3 sequence: CASSELTGGTEKLFF. The CDR3 DNA follows: TGTGCCAGCAGCGAGTTGACAGGGGGCACAGAAAAACTGTTTTTT.

The rearrangement joins TRBV29-1 to TRBJ1-2; 7 bases map to TRBD1. Germline lookup yields CDR1 SQVTM and CDR2 ANQGSEA. Trimming cost V 4 bases and J 0 bases; bases outside gene matches: 8. This CDR3 comprises 15 residues. CDR3: CSVGGQRRSNYGYTF. For the CDR3, the DNA is TGCAGCGTTGGGGGACAGAGACGTTCTAACTATGGCTACACCTTC. The whole variable domain, remainder taken from reference TRBV29-1 and TRBJ1-2, is SAVISQKPSRDICQRGTSLTIQCQVDSQVTMMFWYRQQPGQSLTLIATANQGSEATYESGFVIDKFPISRPNLTFSTLTVSNMSPEDSSIYLCSVGGQRRSNYGYTFGSGTRLTVV.

The chain carries TRBV7-2 and TRBJ2-1; 12 bases agree with TRBD1. This CDR3 region has 15 residues. Germline V CDR1 and CDR2: SGHTA, FQGNSA. V shed 5 bases and J 8 bases; nucleotides not matched to a gene: 7. The chain's CDR3 is CASSGLGTGGDEQFF. CDR3 nucleotide sequence: TGTGCCAGCAGCGGCCTCGGGACAGGGGGCGATGAGCAGTTCTTC.